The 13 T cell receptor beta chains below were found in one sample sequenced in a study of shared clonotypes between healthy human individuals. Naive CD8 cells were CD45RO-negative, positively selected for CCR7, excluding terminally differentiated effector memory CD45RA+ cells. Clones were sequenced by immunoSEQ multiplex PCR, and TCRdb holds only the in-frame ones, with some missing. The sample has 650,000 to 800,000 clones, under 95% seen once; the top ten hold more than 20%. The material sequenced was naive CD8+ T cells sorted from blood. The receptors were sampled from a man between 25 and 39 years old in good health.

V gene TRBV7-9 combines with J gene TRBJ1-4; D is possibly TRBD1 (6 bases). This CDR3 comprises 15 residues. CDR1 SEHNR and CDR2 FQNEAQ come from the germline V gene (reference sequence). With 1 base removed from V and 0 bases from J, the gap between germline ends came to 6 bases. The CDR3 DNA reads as TGTGCCAGCAGCTTAGGGACAGCAACTAATGAAAAACTGTTTTTT. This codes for CASSLGTATNEKLFF.

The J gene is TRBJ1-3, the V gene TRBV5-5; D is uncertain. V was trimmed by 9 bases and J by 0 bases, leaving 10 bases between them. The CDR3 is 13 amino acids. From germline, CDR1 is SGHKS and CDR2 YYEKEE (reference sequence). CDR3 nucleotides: TGTGCCACCGCGGGCAGCTCTGGAAACACCATATATTTT. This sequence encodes CATAGSSGNTIYF.

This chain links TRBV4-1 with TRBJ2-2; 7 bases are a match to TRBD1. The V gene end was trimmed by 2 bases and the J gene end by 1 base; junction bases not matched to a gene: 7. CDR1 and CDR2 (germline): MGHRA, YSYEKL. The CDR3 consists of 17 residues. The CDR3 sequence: CASSQSPGQKNTGELFF. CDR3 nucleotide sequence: TGCGCCAGCAGCCAATCCCCGGGACAGAAGAACACCGGGGAGCTGTTTTTT.

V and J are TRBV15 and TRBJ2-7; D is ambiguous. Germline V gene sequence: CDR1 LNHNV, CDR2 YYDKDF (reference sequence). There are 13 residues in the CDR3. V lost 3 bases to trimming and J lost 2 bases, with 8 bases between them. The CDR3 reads CATSRQVTYEQYF. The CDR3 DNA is TGTGCCACCAGCAGGCAGGTGACCTACGAGCAGTACTTC.

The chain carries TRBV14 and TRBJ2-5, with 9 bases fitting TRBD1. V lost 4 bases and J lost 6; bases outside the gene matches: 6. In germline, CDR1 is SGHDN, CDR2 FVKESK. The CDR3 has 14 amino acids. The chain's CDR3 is CASSLQGAWKTQYF. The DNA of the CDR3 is TGTGCCAGCAGCCTACAGGGGGCTTGGAAGACCCAGTACTTC.

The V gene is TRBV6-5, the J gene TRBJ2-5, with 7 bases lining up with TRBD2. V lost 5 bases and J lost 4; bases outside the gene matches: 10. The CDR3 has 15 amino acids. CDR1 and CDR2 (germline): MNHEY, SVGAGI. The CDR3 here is CASSNNRDYGETQYF. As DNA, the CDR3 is TGTGCCAGCAGTAATAACCGGGACTACGGAGAGACCCAGTACTTC.

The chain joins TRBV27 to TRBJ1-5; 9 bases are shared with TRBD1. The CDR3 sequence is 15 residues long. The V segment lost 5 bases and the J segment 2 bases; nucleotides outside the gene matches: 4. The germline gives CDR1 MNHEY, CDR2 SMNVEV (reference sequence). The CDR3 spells CASSLQGAGNQPQHF. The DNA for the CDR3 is TGTGCCAGCAGTCTACAGGGGGCTGGCAATCAGCCCCAGCATTTT.

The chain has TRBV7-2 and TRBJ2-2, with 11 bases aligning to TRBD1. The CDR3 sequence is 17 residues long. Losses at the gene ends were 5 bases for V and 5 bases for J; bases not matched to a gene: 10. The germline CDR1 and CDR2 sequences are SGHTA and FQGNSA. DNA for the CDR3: TGTGCCAGCAGCCGACCGGACAGGGGGCCTCATACCGGGGAGCTGTTTTTT. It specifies CASSRPDRGPHTGELFF.

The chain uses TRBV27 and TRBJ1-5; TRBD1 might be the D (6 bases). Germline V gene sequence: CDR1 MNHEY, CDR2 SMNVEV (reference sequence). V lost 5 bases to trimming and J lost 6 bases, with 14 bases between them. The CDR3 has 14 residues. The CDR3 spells CASSISEGGQPQHF. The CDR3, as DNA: TGTGCCAGCAGTATCTCTGAGGGGGGTCAGCCCCAGCATTTT.

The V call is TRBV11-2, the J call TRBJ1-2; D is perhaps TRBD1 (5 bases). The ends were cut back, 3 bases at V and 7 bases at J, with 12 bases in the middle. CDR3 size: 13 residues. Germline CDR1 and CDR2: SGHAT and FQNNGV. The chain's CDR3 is CASSLVRASGYTF. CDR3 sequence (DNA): TGTGCCAGCAGCTTGGTCAGGGCATCTGGCTACACCTTC.

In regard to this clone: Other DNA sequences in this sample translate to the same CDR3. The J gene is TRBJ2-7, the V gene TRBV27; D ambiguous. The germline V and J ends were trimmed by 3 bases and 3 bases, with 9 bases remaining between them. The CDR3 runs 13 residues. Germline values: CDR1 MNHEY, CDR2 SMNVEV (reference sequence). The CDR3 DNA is TGTGCCAGCAGTTTGACCGGCTACTACGAGCAGTACTTC. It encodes CASSLTGYYEQYF.

The CDR3 region has the DNA TGTGCCAGTAGTATTGGGACTAGCGGGAGGGGGAGCTCCTACAATGAGCAGTTCTTC. The encoded protein is CASSIGTSGRGSSYNEQFF. V and J are TRBV19 and TRBJ2-1; 16 bases map to TRBD2. Germline loops: CDR1 LNHDA, CDR2 SQIVND (reference sequence). CDR3 length: 19 amino acids. Trimming cost V 3 bases and J 0 bases; bases outside gene matches: 5.

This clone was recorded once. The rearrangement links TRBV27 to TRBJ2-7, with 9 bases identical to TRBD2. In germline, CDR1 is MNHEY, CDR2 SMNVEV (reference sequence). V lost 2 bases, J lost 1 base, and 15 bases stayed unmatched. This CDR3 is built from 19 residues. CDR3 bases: TGTGCCAGCAGTTTACGCTGGGTTGGTAGCGGGAGTGCGTCCTACGAGCAGTACTTC. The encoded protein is CASSLRWVGSGSASYEQYF.